The next 9 T cell receptor beta chains were all read from a single sample in a study of technical replicates of blood from a handful of donors. Using immunoSEQ multiplex PCR, the repertoire was profiled, and TCRdb retains in-frame clones only, with some absent. The top ten hold 0.25% of the sample, which has under 100,000 clones, roughly 93% seen once. Sequenced sample: T cells isolated from PBMCs. The receptors were gathered from a human donor in good health.

The chain uses TRBV10-3 and TRBJ2-1; the match to TRBD1 covers 10 bases. The CDR3 has 18 amino acids. Germline trimming cut 3 bases from V and 5 bases from J; bases unmatched to any gene: 13. Germline CDR1 and CDR2: ENHRY and SYGVKD. The CDR3 DNA is TGTGCCATCAGTGATCCGAAGAACCGGGACAGGGGCAACAATGAGCAGTTCTTC. Translated, it gives CAISDPKNRDRGNNEQFF.

This chain uses TRBV11-2 with TRBJ1-3; no reliable D call. The CDR3 extends over 15 amino acids. Germline lookup yields CDR1 SGHAT and CDR2 FQNNGV. Between the trimmed V and J ends, which lost 1 base and 0 bases, there was a span of 7 bases. The CDR3 spells CASSLAWSSGNTIYF. CDR3 coding DNA: TGTGCCAGCAGCTTAGCCTGGAGCTCTGGAAACACCATATATTTT.

CDR3 DNA: TGTGCCACCTCCGGGGACTCTGGAAACACCATATATTTT. Its protein product is CATSGDSGNTIYF. This chain links TRBV10-3 with TRBJ1-3; D not resolved. The ends were cut back, 10 bases at V and 0 bases at J, with 10 bases in the middle. Germline loops: CDR1 ENHRY, CDR2 SYGVKD. There are 13 residues in the CDR3.

In its sample, this clone was seen a few times. The rearrangement links TRBV5-1 to TRBJ1-1; the D gene is possibly TRBD1 (5 bases). Germline V gives CDR1 SGHRS, CDR2 YFSETQ. The CDR3 covers 15 residues. The ends were cut back, 0 bases at V and 4 bases at J, with 13 bases in the middle. In DNA, the CDR3 is TGCGCCAGCAGCTTGGAGGATGGGGCGGTCACTGAAGCTTTCTTT. Amino acids: CASSLEDGAVTEAFF.

The CDR3: CASSPRSPGASTDTQYF. The CDR3, as DNA: TGTGCCAGCTCACCACGTTCCCCGGGAGCTAGCACAGATACGCAGTATTTT. The chain couples TRBV18 to TRBJ2-3; D might be TRBD2 (6 bases). V lost 1 base and J lost 0, with 14 bases in between. From germline, CDR1 is KGHSH and CDR2 LQKENI. The CDR3 extends over 17 amino acids.

This clone has just one count. The chain joins TRBV4-2 to TRBJ2-7, with D possibly matching TRBD1 (6 bases). Germline V gene sequence: CDR1 LGHNA, CDR2 YNFKEQ. The CDR3 loop spans 16 amino acids. V was trimmed by 3 bases and J by 2 bases, leaving 17 bases between them. CDR3 residues: CASSHYSPQGTYEQYF. The DNA for the CDR3 is TGTGCCAGCAGCCACTATTCCCCACAGGGCACCTACGAGCAGTACTTC.

The chain joins TRBV9 to TRBJ2-7; 7 nucleotides align to TRBD1. Germline CDR1 SGDLS, CDR2 YYNGEE. This CDR3 spans 15 amino acids. With V trimmed by 2 bases and J by 0 bases, 5 bases remained unmatched. The CDR3 DNA reads TGTGCCAGCAGCGTCCGACAGGGTGGCTCCTACGAGCAGTACTTC. This codes for CASSVRQGGSYEQYF.

This clone was observed once. The chain couples TRBV2 to TRBJ1-1; TRBD1 agrees at 7 bases. Germline V lookup: CDR1 SNHLY, CDR2 FYNNEI. CDR3 length: 17 amino acids. V shed 6 bases, J shed 0 bases, and the junction held 13 bases outside the gene matches. The CDR3 DNA reads as TGTGCCAGCAGCGAACCTCCGGGACAGCTCATGAACACTGAAGCTTTCTTT. Translated, it gives CASSEPPGQLMNTEAFF.

The J gene is TRBJ2-5, the V gene TRBV7-9; 7 nucleotides match TRBD1. The ends lost 5 bases at V and 0 bases at J; junction bases unmatched: 6. Germline CDR1 is SEHNR and CDR2 is FQNEAQ (reference sequence). This CDR3 has 15 residues. The CDR3 loop reads CASSGRGQDQETQYF. The CDR3 DNA is TGTGCCAGCAGCGGAAGAGGACAGGACCAAGAGACCCAGTACTTC.